This T cell receptor (beta chain) was recorded in a study of cytomegalovirus exposure and HLA in healthy donors. On this clone itself: Its antigen is not identified.

Study findings and constraints: As confirmed in vitro, three CMV-associated chains were specific for CMV antigens.

In germline, CDR1 is MNHEY, CDR2 SVGAGI. The CDR3 runs to 12 residues. V gave up 8 bases and J gave up 4 bases, with 8 bases separating them. Libraries were prepared by immunoSEQ multiplex PCR; TCRdb keeps only in-frame clonotypes and omits some of them. Counted here are 150,000 to 200,000 clones, roughly 89% occurring once; the ten biggest clones make up more than 1.3%. The TCR originated in a woman in her twenties or thirties in good health and CMV-seronegative. Sequencing used PBMCs. The V call is TRBV6-5, the J call TRBJ2-2; D is possibly TRBD1 (6 bases). CDR3 in DNA: TGTGCCAGCGGCAGGGGCACCGGGGAGCTGTTTTTT. This translates into CASGRGTGELFF.